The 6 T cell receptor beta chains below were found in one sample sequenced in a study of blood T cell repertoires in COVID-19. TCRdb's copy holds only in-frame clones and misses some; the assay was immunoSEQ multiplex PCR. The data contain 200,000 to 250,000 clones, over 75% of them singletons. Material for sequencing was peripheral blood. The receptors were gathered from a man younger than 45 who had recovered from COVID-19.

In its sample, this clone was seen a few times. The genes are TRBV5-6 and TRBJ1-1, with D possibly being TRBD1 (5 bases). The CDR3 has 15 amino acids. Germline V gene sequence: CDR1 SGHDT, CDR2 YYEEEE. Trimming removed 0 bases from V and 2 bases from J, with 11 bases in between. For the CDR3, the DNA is TGTGCCAGCAGCTTGGACAGGAGATTTAACACTGAAGCTTTCTTT. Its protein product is CASSLDRRFNTEAFF. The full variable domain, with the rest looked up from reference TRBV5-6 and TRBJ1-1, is DAGVTQSPTHLIKTRGQQVTLRCSPKSGHDTVSWYQQALGQGPQFIFQYYEEEERQRGNFPDRFSGHQFPNYSSELNVNALLLGDSALYLCASSLDRRFNTEAFFGQGTRLTVV.

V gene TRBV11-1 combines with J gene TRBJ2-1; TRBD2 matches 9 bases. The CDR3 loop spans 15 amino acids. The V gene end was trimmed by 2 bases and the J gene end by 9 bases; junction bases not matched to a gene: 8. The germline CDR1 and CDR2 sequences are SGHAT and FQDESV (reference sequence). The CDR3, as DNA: TGTGCCAGCAGCTTACGGGCCGCAGCGGGAGGTGAGCAGTTCTTC. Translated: CASSLRAAAGGEQFF. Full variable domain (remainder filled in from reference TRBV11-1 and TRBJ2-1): EAEVAQSPRYKITEKSQAVAFWCDPISGHATLYWYRQILGQGPELLVQFQDESVVDDSQLPKDRFSAERLKGVDSTLKIQPAELGDSAMYLCASSLRAAAGGEQFFGPGTRLTVL.

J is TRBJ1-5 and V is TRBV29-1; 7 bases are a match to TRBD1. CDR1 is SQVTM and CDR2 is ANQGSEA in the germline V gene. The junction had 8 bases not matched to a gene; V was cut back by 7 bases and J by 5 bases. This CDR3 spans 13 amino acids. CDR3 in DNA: TGCAGCGCCAAGGGACAGTGGGATCAGCCCCAGCATTTT. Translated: CSAKGQWDQPQHF.

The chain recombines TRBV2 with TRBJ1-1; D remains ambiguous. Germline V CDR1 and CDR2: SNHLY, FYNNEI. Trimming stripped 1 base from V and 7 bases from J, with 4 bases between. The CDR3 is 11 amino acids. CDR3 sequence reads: CASSEVGEAFF. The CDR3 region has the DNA TGTGCCAGCAGTGAAGTCGGTGAAGCTTTCTTT.

DNA of the CDR3: TGCGCCAGCAGCCCCAGGGATAATCATGCTGAGCAGTTCTTC. It is translated as CASSPRDNHAEQFF. The chain employs TRBV4-1 and TRBJ2-1, with D perhaps TRBD1 (5 bases). The V gene's germline CDR1 is MGHRA and CDR2 YSYEKL. Between the trimmed V and J ends, which lost 4 bases and 9 bases, there was a span of 16 bases. The CDR3 has 14 amino acids.

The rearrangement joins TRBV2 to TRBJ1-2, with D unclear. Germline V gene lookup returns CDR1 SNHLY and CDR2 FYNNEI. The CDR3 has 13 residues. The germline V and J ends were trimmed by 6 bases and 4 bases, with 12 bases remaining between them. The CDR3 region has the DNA TGTGCCAGCAGACAGTTCTTAGGCTATGGCTACACCTTC. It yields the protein CASRQFLGYGYTF.